The clone carrying this TCR beta chain showed up just a few times. This specimen belongs to a study of T cell responses to AZD1222 COVID-19 vaccine. Libraries were prepared by immunoSEQ multiplex PCR; TCRdb keeps only in-frame clonotypes and omits some of them. The data contain 86,000 or so clones, about 93% of them seen just once; the ten biggest clones take up 3.5% to 5%. The clonotype was recovered from an adult in good health. The source was peripheral blood, collected on day 0 of MenACWY control vaccination.

DNA for the CDR3: TGTGCCAGCAGCCCACGACTAGCGGGAGTCCTCAATGAGCAGTTCTTC. Protein: CASSPRLAGVLNEQFF. The chain couples TRBV7-2 to TRBJ2-1, with 12 bases lining up with TRBD2. Trimming at V came to 5 bases and at J to 6 bases, leaving 8 bases not matched to a gene. The CDR3 consists of 16 residues. The germline CDR1 and CDR2 sequences are SGHTA and FQGNSA.